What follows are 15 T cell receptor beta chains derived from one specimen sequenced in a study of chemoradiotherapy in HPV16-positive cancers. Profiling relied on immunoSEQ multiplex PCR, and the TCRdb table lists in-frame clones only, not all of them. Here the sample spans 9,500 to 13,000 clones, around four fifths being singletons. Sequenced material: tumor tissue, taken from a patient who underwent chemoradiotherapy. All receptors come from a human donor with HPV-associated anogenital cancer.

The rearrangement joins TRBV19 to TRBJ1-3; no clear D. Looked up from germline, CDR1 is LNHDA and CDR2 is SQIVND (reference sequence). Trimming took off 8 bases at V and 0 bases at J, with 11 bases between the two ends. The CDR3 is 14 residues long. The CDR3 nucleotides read TGTGCCAGTGAGGCAGGCCACTCTGGAAACACCATATATTTT. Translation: CASEAGHSGNTIYF. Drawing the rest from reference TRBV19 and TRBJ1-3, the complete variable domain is DGGITQSPKYLFRKEGQNVTLSCEQNLNHDAMYWYRQDPGQGLRLIYYSQIVNDFQKGDIAEGYSVSREKKESFPLTVTSAQKNPTAFYLCASEAGHSGNTIYFGEGSWLTVV.

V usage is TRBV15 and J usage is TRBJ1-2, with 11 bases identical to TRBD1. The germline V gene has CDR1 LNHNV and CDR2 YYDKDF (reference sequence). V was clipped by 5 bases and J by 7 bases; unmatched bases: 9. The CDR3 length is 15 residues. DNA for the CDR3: TGTGCCACCAGCCCGTCGGGACAGGGGGTGGTTGGCTACACCTTC. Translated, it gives CATSPSGQGVVGYTF.

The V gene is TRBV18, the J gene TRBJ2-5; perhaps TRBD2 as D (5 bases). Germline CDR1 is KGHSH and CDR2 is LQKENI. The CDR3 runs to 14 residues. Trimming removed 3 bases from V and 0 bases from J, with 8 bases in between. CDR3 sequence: CASSPDSYQETQYF. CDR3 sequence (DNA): TGTGCCAGCTCACCGGACTCGTACCAAGAGACCCAGTACTTC.

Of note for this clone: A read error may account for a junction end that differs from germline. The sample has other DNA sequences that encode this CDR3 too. The CDR3 DNA sequence: TGCGCCAGCAGCGTAGGACTTTCCCAAGAGACCCAGTACTTC. Translating it yields CASSVGLSQETQYF. The chain has TRBV9 and TRBJ2-5; D perhaps matches TRBD2 (5 bases). Germline V gene data show CDR1 as SGDLS and CDR2 as YYNGEE. This CDR3 is built from 14 residues.

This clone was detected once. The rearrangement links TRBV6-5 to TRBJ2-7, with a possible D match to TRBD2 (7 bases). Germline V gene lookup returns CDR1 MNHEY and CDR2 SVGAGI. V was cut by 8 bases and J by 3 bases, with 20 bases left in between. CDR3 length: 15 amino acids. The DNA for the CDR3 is TGTGCCAGCTCAGAAAGGTCCGGGGGGCACTACGAGCAGTACTTC. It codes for CASSERSGGHYEQYF.

CDR3 nucleotides: TGTGCCAGCAGCTTAAGGGACAAGGGCACCGGGGAGCTGTTTTTT. Translating gives CASSLRDKGTGELFF. The chain is built from TRBV7-8 and TRBJ2-2, with D perhaps TRBD1 (6 bases). The CDR3 loop spans 15 amino acids. Deletions cut 2 bases from V and 4 bases from J, with 11 bases between. The germline V gene encodes CDR1 SGHVS and CDR2 FQNEAQ.

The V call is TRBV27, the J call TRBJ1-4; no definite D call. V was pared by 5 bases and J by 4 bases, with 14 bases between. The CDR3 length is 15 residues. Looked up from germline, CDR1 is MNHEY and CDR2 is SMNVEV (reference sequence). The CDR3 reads CASSTEGQLNEKLFF. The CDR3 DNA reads TGTGCCAGCAGTACCGAAGGGCAACTTAATGAAAAACTGTTTTTT.

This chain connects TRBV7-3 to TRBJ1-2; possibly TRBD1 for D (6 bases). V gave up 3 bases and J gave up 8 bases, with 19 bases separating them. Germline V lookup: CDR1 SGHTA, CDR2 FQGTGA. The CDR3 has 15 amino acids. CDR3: CASSFHRRGSGGYTF. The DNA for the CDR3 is TGTGCCAGCAGCTTCCATCGTAGGGGGTCGGGAGGCTACACCTTC.

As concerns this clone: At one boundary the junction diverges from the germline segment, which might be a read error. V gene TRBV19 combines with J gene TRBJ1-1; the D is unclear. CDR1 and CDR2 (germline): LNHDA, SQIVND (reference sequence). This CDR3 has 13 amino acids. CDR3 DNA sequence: TGTGCCAGTAGTTTAGATATGAACACTGAAGCTTTCTTT. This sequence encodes CASSLDMNTEAFF.

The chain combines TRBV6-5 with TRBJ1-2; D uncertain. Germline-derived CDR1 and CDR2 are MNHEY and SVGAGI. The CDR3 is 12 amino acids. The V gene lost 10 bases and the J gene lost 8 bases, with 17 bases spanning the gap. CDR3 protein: CAINGPGEGYTF. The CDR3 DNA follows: TGTGCCATTAATGGACCCGGGGAGGGCTACACCTTC.

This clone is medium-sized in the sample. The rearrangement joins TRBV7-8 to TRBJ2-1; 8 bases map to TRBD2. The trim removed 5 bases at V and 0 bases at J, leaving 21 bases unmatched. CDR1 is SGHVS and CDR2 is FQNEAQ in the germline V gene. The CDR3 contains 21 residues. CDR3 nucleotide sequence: TGTGCCAGCAGCGGTATACCTCTTAGGCGGGGGGATAGGAGCTCCTACAATGAGCAGTTCTTC. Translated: CASSGIPLRRGDRSSYNEQFF.

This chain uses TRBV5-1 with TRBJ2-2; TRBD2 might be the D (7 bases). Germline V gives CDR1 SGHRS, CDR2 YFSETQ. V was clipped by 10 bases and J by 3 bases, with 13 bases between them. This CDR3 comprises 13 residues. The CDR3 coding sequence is TGCGCCTGTTCGGGGGGCTACACCGGGGAGCTGTTTTTT. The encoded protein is CACSGGYTGELFF.

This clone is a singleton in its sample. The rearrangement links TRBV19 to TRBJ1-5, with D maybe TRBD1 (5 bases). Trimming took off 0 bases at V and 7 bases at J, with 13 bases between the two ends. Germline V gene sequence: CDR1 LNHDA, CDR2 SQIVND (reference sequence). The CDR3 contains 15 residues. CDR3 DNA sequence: TGTGCCAGTAGTATAGATGGAGGGGCAGAGCAGCCCCAGCATTTT. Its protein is CASSIDGGAEQPQHF.

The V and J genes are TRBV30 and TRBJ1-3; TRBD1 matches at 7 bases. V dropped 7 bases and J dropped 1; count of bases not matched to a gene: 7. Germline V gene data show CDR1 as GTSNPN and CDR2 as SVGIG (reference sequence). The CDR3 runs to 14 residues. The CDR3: CASSGTASGNTIYF. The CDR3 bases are TGTGCCTCTTCCGGGACAGCGTCTGGAAACACCATATATTTT.

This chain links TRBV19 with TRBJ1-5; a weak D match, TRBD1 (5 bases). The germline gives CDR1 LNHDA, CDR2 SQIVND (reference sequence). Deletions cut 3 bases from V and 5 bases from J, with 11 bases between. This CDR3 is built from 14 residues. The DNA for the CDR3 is TGTGCCAGTAGTATTCTCTGGGGCCATCAGCCCCAGCATTTT. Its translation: CASSILWGHQPQHF.